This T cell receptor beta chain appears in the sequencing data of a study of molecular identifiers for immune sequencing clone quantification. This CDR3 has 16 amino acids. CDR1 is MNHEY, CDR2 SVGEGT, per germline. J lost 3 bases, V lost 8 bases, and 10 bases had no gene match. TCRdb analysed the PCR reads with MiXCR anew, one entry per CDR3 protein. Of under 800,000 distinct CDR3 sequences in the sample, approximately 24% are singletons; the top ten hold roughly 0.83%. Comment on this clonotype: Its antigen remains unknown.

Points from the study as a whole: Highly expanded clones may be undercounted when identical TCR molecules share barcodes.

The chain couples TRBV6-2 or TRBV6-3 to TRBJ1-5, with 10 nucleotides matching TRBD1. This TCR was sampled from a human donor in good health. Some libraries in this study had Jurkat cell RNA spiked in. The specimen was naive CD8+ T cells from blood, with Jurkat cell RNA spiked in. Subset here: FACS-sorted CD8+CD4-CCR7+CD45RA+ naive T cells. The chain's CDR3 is CASYGTGEGANQPQHF. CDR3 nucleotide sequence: TGTGCCAGCTATGGGACAGGGGAAGGGGCCAATCAGCCCCAGCATTTT.